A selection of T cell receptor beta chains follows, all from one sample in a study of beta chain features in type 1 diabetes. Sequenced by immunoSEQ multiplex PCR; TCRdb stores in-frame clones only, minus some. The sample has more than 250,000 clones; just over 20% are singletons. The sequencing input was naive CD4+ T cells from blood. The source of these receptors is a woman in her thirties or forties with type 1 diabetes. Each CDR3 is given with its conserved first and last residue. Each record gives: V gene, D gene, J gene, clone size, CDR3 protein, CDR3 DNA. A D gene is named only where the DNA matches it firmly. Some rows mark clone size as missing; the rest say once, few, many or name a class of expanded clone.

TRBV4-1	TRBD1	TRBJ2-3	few	CASSQEPGGAGADTQYF	TGCGCCAGCAGCCAAGAGCCAGGGGGCGCGGGCGCAGATACGCAGTATTTT
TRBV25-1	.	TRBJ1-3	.	CASSAVSSGNTIYF	TGTGCCAGCAGTGCCGTTAGCTCTGGAAACACCATATATTTT
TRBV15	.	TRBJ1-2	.	CATSRPVSANYGYTF	TGTGCCACCAGCAGGCCGGTGAGCGCTAACTATGGCTACACCTTC
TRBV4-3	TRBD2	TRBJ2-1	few	CASSQLRGLEHEQFF	TGCGCCAGCAGCCAACTCCGGGGACTAGAGCATGAGCAGTTCTTC
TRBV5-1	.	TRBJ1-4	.	CASSLGGNEKLFF	TGCGCCAGCAGCTTGGGCGGTAATGAAAAACTGTTTTTT
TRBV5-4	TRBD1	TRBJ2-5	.	CASSATGGQETQYF	TGTGCCAGCAGCGCGACAGGGGGCCAAGAGACCCAGTACTTC
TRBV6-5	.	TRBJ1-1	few	CASSRTGNTEAFF	TGTGCCAGCAGCCGAACAGGGAACACTGAAGCTTTCTTT
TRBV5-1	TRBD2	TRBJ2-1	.	CASSPLAGGTYNEQFF	TGCGCCAGCAGCCCGTTAGCGGGGGGGACCTACAATGAGCAGTTCTTC
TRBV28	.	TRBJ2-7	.	CASSFSTRTALYEQYF	TGTGCCAGCAGTTTTTCTACTAGGACGGCCCTCTACGAGCAGTACTTC
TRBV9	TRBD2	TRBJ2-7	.	CASSVAASGVYEQYF	TGTGCCAGCAGCGTAGCGGCTAGCGGGGTCTACGAGCAGTACTTC
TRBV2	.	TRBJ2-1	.	CASSDMRDEQFF	TGTGCCAGCAGTGATATGAGGGATGAGCAGTTCTTC
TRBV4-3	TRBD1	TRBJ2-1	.	CASSQEWSRGSYNEQFF	TGCGCCAGCAGCCAAGAATGGTCCAGGGGGTCCTACAATGAGCAGTTCTTC
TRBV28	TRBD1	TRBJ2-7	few	CASSEGGTGRSEQYF	TGTGCCAGCAGCGAGGGAGGGACAGGGAGGAGTGAGCAGTACTTC
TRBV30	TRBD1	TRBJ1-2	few	CAWSRQGGYGYTF	TGTGCCTGGAGCCGACAGGGCGGCTATGGCTACACCTTC
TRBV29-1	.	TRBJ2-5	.	CSVEAQETQYF	TGCAGCGTTGAGGCCCAAGAGACCCAGTACTTC
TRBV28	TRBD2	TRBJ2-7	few	CASSSSGTLFYEQYF	TGTGCCAGCAGTTCTAGCGGAACTCTCTTCTACGAGCAGTACTTC
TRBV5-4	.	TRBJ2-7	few	CASSFPGDYEQYF	TGTGCCAGCAGCTTCCCCGGAGACTACGAGCAGTACTTC
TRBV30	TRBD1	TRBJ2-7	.	CAWSQDRGLYEQYF	TGTGCCTGGAGTCAGGACAGGGGGCTCTACGAGCAGTACTTC
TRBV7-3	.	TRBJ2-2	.	CASSLGGTGELFF	TGTGCCAGCAGCTTAGGCGGTACCGGGGAGCTGTTTTTT
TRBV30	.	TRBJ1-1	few	CAWSVGAKAFF	TGTGCCTGGAGTGTAGGGGCGAAAGCTTTCTTT
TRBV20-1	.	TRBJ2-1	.	CSAPSREQFF	TGCAGTGCTCCCTCCCGTGAGCAGTTCTTC
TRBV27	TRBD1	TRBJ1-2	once	CASRATGGERGYTF	TGTGCCAGCAGGGCGACAGGGGGGGAGAGAGGCTACACCTTC
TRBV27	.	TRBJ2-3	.	CASSYGSWATGDTQYF	TGTGCCAGCAGTTACGGGAGCTGGGCAACGGGAGATACGCAGTATTTT
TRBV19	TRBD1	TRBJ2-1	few	CASSRWDGTGYNEQFF	TGTGCCAGTAGTAGATGGGACGGGACAGGTTACAATGAGCAGTTCTTC
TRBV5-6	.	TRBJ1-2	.	CASSSWTRGEAYYGYTF	TGTGCCAGCAGCTCTTGGACCCGGGGGGAAGCGTACTATGGCTACACCTTC
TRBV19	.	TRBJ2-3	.	CASRYQGGGTDTQYF	TGTGCCAGTAGGTATCAGGGCGGAGGGACAGATACGCAGTATTTT
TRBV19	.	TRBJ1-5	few	CASSITLSRGEQPQHF	TGTGCCAGTAGTATAACCCTTAGCAGGGGAGAGCAGCCCCAGCATTTT
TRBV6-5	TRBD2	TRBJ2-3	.	CASSPGGFLTDTQYF	TGTGCCAGCAGTCCCGGGGGGTTCCTCACAGATACGCAGTATTTT
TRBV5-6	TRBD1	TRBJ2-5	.	CASSLALGGEETQYF	TGTGCCAGCAGCTTGGCTCTAGGGGGCGAAGAGACCCAGTACTTC
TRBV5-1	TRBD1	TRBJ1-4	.	CASSFGQVGEKLFF	TGCGCCAGCAGCTTTGGACAGGTCGGAGAAAAACTGTTTTTT
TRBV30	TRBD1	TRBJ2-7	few	CAWGSGTGIFEQYF	TGTGCCTGGGGATCCGGGACAGGGATTTTCGAGCAGTACTTC
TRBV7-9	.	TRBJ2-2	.	CASSPVRTANTGELFF	TGTGCCAGCAGCCCCGTCCGGACAGCCAACACCGGGGAGCTGTTTTTT
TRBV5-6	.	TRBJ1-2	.	CASSWEGRDYGYTF	TGTGCCAGCAGCTGGGAGGGACGGGACTATGGCTACACCTTC
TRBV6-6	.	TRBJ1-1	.	CASERAGVYTEAFF	TGTGCCAGCGAGAGGGCAGGGGTTTACACTGAAGCTTTCTTT
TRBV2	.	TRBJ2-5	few	CASSVTRVQETQYF	TGTGCCAGCAGTGTTACTAGAGTACAAGAGACCCAGTACTTC
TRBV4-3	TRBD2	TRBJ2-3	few	CASSQDVLAGTDTQYF	TGCGCCAGCAGCCAAGATGTACTAGCGGGTACAGATACGCAGTATTTT
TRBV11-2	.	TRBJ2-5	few	CASSLDGRVETQYF	TGTGCCAGCAGCTTAGACGGCAGGGTCGAGACCCAGTACTTC
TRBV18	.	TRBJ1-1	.	CASSPGGGALGTEAFF	TGTGCCAGCTCACCAGGGGGAGGGGCTTTAGGCACTGAAGCTTTCTTT
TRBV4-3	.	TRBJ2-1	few	CASSQERLALYNEQFF	TGCGCCAGCAGCCAAGAACGTCTAGCGTTGTACAATGAGCAGTTCTTC
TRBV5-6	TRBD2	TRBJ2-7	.	CASSRGLAGGYEQYF	TGTGCCAGCAGCCGAGGGCTAGCGGGAGGATACGAGCAGTACTTC
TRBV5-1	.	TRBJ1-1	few	CASSLGIGQGRTEAFF	TGCGCCAGCAGCTTGGGAATAGGGCAGGGAAGAACTGAAGCTTTCTTT
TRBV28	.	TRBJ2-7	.	CASSHRESSYEQYF	TGTGCCAGCAGTCACAGGGAGAGCTCCTACGAGCAGTACTTC
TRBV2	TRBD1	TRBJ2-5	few	CASSADRVETQYF	TGTGCCAGCAGTGCCGACAGGGTAGAGACCCAGTACTTC
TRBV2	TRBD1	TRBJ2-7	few	CASTEMRTGSNEQYF	TGTGCCAGCACCGAGATGCGGACAGGATCCAACGAGCAGTACTTC
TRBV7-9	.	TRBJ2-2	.	CASSFDRPGDTGELFF	TGTGCCAGCAGCTTTGACAGGCCTGGGGACACCGGGGAGCTGTTTTTT
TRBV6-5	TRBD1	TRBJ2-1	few	CASRTGGHNEQFF	TGTGCCAGCAGGACAGGGGGCCACAATGAGCAGTTCTTC
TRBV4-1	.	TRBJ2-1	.	CASSQGHGSSYNEQFF	TGCGCCAGCAGCCAAGGGCACGGGAGCTCCTACAATGAGCAGTTCTTC
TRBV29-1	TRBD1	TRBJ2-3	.	CSVDGTTGMDPDTQYF	TGCAGCGTCGACGGAACGACAGGGATGGACCCAGATACGCAGTATTTT
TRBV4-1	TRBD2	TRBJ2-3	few	CASSQERTSGLSTQYF	TGCGCCAGCAGCCAAGAAAGGACTAGCGGGCTGTCGACGCAGTATTTT
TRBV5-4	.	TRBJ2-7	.	CASSLPSGVGEQYF	TGTGCCAGCAGCTTACCTTCAGGGGTAGGCGAGCAGTACTTC
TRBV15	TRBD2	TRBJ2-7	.	CATSRDLAVGGEQYF	TGTGCCACCAGCAGAGATCTAGCGGTGGGTGGCGAGCAGTACTTC
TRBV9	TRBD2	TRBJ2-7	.	CASSESPWEGTYEQYF	TGTGCCAGCAGCGAATCCCCTTGGGAGGGAACCTACGAGCAGTACTTC
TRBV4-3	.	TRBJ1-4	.	CASSQEGWANEKLFF	TGCGCCAGCAGCCAGGAGGGTTGGGCTAATGAAAAACTGTTTTTT
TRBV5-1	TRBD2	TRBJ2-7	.	CASSGRLAGGSEQYF	TGCGCCAGCAGCGGGCGACTAGCGGGGGGAAGCGAGCAGTACTTC
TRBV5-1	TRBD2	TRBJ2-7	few	CASSLDGLAGDEQYF	TGCGCCAGCAGCTTGGACGGACTAGCGGGAGACGAGCAGTACTTC
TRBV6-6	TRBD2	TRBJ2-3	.	CASSYRSGGGDTQYF	TGTGCCAGCAGTTACAGGAGCGGGGGTGGAGATACGCAGTATTTT
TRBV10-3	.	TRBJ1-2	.	CAISERRDGYTF	TGTGCCATCAGTGAAAGGAGGGATGGCTACACCTTC
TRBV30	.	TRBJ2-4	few	CAWSAGPNIQYF	TGTGCCTGGAGTGCAGGGCCAAACATTCAGTACTTC